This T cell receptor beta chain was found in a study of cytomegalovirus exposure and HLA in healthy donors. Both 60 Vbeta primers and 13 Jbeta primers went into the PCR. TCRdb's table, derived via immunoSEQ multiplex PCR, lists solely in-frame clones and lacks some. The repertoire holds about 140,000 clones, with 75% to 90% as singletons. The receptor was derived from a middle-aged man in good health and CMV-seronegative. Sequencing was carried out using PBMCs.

The CDR3 protein is CASSLAIGLEAGELFF. CDR3 sequence (DNA): TGTGCCAGCAGCTTAGCCATTGGACTAGAGGCCGGGGAGCTGTTTTTT. This chain joins TRBV7-9 and TRBJ2-2; 7 bases agree with TRBD2. This CDR3 spans 16 amino acids. The trim removed 0 bases at V and 6 bases at J, leaving 7 bases unmatched. The germline V gene has CDR1 SEHNR and CDR2 FQNEAQ (reference sequence).